The 3 T cell receptor beta chains below come from one sample, sequenced in a study of identical twins. TCRdb ran MiXCR on the 5' RACE reads and lists one entry per CDR3 protein. The sample lists 600,000 to 800,000 distinct CDR3 sequences; 21% were seen once. The same sample was also studied in work on T cells expressing NK-cell markers.

Sequenced sample: PBMCs. The receptors shown here come from a woman between 18 and 29 years old in good health.

Written as DNA, the CDR3 is TGTGCCAGCTCACTTCGGACAGGGGTCTACGAGCAGTACTTC. This translates into CASSLRTGVYEQYF. The chain combines TRBV18 with TRBJ2-7; TRBD1 agrees at 9 bases. The germline V gene has CDR1 KGHSH and CDR2 LQKENI. The CDR3 consists of 14 residues. The trim removed 4 bases at V and 3 bases at J, leaving 4 bases unmatched.

The table lists this clonotype with many counts. The chain is built from TRBV20-1 and TRBJ2-1; possible D gene TRBD2, 6 bases. The V end was cut by 7 bases, the J end by 5 bases, with 15 bases between. This CDR3 has 13 residues. Germline CDR1 DFQATT, CDR2 SNEGSKA (reference sequence). CDR3 nucleotides: TGCAGTGTTTCGGACTACACCGACAATGAGCAGTTCTTC. This translates into CSVSDYTDNEQFF.

The chain joins TRBV5-1 to TRBJ1-4; maybe TRBD1 (5 bases). Germline V gene lookup returns CDR1 SGHRS and CDR2 YFSETQ. Trimming shortened V by 4 bases and J by 3 bases, and 13 bases separated the two germline ends. The CDR3 consists of 15 residues. The CDR3 loop reads CASSLGVAPNEKLFF. The CDR3 DNA reads TGCGCCAGCAGCCTAGGGGTGGCTCCTAATGAAAAACTGTTTTTT.